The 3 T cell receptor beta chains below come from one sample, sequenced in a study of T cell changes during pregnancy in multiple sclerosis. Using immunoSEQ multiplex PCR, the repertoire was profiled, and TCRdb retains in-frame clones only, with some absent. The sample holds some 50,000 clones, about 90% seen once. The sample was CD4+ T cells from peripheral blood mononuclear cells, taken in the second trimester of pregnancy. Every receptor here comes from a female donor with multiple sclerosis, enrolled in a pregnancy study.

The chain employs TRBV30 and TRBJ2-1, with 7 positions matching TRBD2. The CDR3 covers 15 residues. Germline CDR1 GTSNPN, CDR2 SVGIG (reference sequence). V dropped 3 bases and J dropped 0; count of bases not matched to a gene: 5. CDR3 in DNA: TGTGCCTGGAGAGCGGGGTCCAGCTCCTACAATGAGCAGTTCTTC. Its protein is CAWRAGSSSYNEQFF.

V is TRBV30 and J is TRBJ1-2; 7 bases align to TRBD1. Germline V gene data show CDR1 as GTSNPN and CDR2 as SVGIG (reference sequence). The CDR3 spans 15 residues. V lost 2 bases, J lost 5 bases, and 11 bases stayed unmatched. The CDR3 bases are TGTGCCTGGAGTCGAAATTTACAGGGGAGTTATGGCTACACCTTC. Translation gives CAWSRNLQGSYGYTF.

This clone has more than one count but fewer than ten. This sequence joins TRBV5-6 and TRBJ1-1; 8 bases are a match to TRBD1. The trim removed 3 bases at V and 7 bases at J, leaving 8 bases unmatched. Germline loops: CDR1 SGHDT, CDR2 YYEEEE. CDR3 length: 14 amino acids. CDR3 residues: CASSSTGGVGEAFF. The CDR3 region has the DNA TGTGCCAGCAGCTCTACAGGGGGAGTGGGTGAAGCTTTCTTT.